This T cell receptor (beta chain) was identified in a study of blood T cell repertoires in COVID-19. Generated by immunoSEQ multiplex PCR, the TCRdb table keeps only in-frame clones and is missing some. The table includes 150,000 to 200,000 clones, around 85% detected once. The TCR sequence derives from a man aged 50-59 years who had recovered from COVID-19. The source material was peripheral blood.

The CDR3 DNA reads TGCAGCGTTAATGACCCGGGACAGGGGGCGGGTGAGACCCAGTACTTC. Translating it yields CSVNDPGQGAGETQYF. The chain employs TRBV29-1 and TRBJ2-5, with 12 bases fitting TRBD1. This CDR3 comprises 16 residues. Trimming at V came to 5 bases and at J to 5 bases, leaving 12 bases not matched to a gene. Germline V lookup: CDR1 SQVTM, CDR2 ANQGSEA.